The clone carrying this TCR beta chain is a singleton in its sample. Authors' data handling: Estimation of nucleated cell counts relied on the amplification of reference gene primers. The assay was immunoSEQ multiplex PCR, and TCRdb's table has in-frame clones only and misses some. V and J calls plus clone size are reproduced from that table; the DNA served to infer D and trimming. The table has fewer than 150,000 clones, more than 80% seen once; the top ten hold around 6.8%. This sample was taken from a study of blood T cell repertoires in COVID-19. Study-wide context: Acute and convalescent COVID-19 specimens originated in the United States, Italy and Spain. The cDNA or gDNA used as material had been derived from T cells, B-cell-depleted T cells, or PBMCs.

V was trimmed by 1 base and J by 0 bases, leaving 8 bases between them. This CDR3 comprises 15 residues. Germline V gives CDR1 LNHDA, CDR2 SQIVND (reference sequence). V and J are TRBV19 and TRBJ2-3, with D perhaps TRBD1 (5 bases). This TCR came from a human donor in a cohort sampled during active COVID-19. The sample was peripheral blood. CDR3 amino acids: CASSIGQTSTDTQYF. The CDR3, as DNA: TGTGCCAGTAGTATAGGACAGACTAGCACAGATACGCAGTATTTT.